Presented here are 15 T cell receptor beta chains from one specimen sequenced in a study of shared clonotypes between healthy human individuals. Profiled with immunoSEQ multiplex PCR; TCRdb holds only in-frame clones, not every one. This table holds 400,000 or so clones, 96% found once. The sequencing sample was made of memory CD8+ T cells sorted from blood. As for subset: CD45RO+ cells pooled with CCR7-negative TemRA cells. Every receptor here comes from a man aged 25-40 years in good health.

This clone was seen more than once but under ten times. The CDR3 DNA reads TGTGCCAGCAGCAAGCCCCGGACAGGGAGCAATCAGCCCCAGCATTTT. It codes for CASSKPRTGSNQPQHF. V gene TRBV21-1 combines with J gene TRBJ1-5; no check of the table's D call, TRBD1, against the DNA was made. TRBV21-1 is annotated as a pseudogene. The CDR3 has 16 amino acids.

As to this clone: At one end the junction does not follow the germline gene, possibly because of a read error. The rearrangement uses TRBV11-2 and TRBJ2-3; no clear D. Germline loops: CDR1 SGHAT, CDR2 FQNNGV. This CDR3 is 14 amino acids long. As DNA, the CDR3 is TGTGCCAGCAGCTTCATGGTACGAGGAGATATGCAGTATTTT. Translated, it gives CASSFMVRGDMQYF.

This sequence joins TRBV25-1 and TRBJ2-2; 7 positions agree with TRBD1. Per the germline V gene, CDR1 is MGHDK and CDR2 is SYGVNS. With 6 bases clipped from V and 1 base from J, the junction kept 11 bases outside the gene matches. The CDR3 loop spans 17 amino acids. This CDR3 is CASSEVFGTENTGELFF. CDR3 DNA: TGTGCCAGCAGCGAGGTGTTCGGGACAGAGAACACCGGGGAGCTGTTTTTT.

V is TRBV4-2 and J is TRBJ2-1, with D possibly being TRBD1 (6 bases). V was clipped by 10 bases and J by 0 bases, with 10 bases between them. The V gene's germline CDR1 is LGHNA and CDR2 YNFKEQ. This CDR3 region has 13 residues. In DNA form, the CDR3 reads TGTGCCACCACAGGGAGCTCCTACAATGAGCAGTTCTTC. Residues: CATTGSSYNEQFF.

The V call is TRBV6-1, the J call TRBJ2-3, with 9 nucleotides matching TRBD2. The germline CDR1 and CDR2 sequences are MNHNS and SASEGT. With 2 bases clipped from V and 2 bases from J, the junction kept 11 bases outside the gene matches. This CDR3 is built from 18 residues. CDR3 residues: CASSEIISGSRVTDTQYF. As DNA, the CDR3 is TGTGCCAGCAGTGAAATTATTAGCGGGAGTCGAGTCACAGATACGCAGTATTTT.

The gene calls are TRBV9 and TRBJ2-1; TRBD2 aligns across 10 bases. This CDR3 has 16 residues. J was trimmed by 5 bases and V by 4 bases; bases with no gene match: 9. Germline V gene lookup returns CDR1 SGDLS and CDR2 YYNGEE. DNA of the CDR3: TGTGCCAGCAGCCCCTTCCTAGCGGGAGTCAACAATGAGCAGTTCTTC. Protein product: CASSPFLAGVNNEQFF.

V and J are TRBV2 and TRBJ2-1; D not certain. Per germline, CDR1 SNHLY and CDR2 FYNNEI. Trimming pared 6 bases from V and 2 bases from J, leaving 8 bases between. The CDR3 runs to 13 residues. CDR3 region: CASSGSAYNEQFF. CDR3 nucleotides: TGTGCCAGCAGCGGCTCCGCCTACAATGAGCAGTTCTTC.

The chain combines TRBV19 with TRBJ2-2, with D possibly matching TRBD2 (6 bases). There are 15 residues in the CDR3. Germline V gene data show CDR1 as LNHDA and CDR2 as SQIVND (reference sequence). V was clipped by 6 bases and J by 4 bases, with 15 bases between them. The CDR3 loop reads CASRGAGTGTGELFF. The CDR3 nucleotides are TGTGCCAGTAGAGGTGCGGGAACCGGCACCGGGGAGCTGTTTTTT.

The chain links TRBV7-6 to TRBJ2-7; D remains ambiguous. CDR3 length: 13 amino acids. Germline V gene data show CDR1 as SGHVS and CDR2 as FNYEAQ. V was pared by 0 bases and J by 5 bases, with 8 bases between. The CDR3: CASSLAGQDEQYF. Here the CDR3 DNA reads TGTGCCAGCAGCTTAGCAGGGCAGGACGAGCAGTACTTC.

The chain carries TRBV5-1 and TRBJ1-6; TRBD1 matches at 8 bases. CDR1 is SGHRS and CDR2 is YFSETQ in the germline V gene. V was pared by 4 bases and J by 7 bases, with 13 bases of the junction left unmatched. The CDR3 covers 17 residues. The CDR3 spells CASSREGQGGRNSPLHF. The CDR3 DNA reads TGCGCCAGCAGCAGAGAAGGACAGGGAGGCAGGAATTCACCCCTCCACTTT.

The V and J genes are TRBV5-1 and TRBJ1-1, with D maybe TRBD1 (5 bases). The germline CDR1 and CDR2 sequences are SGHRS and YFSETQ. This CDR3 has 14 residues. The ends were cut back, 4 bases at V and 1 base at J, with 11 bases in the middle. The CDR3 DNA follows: TGCGCCAGCAGCGCGGGGGACCGGAACACTGAAGCTTTCTTT. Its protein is CASSAGDRNTEAFF.

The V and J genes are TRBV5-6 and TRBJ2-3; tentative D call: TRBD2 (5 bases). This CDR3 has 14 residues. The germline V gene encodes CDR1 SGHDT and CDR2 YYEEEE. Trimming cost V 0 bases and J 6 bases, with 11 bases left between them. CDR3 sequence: CASSLVASVDTQYF. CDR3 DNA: TGTGCCAGCAGCTTGGTAGCGTCGGTTGATACGCAGTATTTT.

CDR3 DNA: TGTGCCAGCAGTCTGCCGAGAAGCCAGTTTAGTGATGGCTACACCTTC. Encoded protein: CASSLPRSQFSDGYTF. This sequence joins TRBV28 and TRBJ1-2, with unresolved D. V lost 5 bases to trimming and J lost 6 bases, with 22 bases between them. This CDR3 contains 16 residues. CDR1 and CDR2 (germline): MDHEN, SYDVKM.

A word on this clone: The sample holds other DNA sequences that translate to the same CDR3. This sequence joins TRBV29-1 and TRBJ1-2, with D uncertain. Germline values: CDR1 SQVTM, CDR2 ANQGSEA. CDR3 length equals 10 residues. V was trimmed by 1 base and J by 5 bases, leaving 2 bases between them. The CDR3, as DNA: TGCAGCGTTGAAGGGTATGGCTACACCTTC. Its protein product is CSVEGYGYTF.

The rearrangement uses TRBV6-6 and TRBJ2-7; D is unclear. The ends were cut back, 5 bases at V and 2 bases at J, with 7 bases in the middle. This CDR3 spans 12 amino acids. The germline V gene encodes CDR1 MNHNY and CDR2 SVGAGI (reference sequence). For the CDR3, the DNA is TGTGCCAGCAGTAACCTACCCTACGAGCAGTACTTC. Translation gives CASSNLPYEQYF.